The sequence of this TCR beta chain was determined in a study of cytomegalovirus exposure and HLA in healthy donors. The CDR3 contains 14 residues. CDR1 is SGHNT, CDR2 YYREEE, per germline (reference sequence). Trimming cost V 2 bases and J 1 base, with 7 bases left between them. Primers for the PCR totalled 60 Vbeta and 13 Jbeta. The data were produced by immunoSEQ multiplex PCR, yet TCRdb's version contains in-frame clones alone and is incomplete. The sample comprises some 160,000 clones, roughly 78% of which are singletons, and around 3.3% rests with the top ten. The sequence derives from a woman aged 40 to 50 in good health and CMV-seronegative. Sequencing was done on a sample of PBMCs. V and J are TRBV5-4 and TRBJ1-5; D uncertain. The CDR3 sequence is CASSFSGSNQPQHF. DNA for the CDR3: TGTGCCAGCAGCTTCAGCGGGAGCAATCAGCCCCAGCATTTT.